This T cell receptor (beta chain) was identified in a study of beta chain features in type 1 diabetes. About this clone: Its cognate antigen is unknown.

Isolated RNA was reverse transcribed in full, so expressed TCRB transcripts were sequenced. Sequencing used immunoSEQ multiplex PCR; TCRdb keeps in-frame clones, though not all of them. The sample carries under 250,000 clones, 13% to 15% recorded once. Sampling consisted of one heparinised blood draw per donor, averaging roughly 0.12 L. Germline-derived CDR1 and CDR2 are ENHRY and SYGVKD. The CDR3 covers 14 residues. Germline trimming cut 2 bases from V and 8 bases from J; bases unmatched to any gene: 7. Overall study findings and caveats: PCR might show a preference for shorter templates, equally across patients and controls. For Type 1 diabetes patients, all four CD4+ subsets carried TCRB CDR3s that were moderately but significantly shorter. Researchers reported that naive, central memory and Treg TCRB repertoires appeared more similar in patients than in healthy donors.

V and J are TRBV10-3 and TRBJ2-5, with 8 bases lining up with TRBD1. The sequence came from a woman in her forties in good health. Sequences were obtained from naive CD4+ T cells from blood. CDR3: CAISEPSRGHTQYF. The CDR3 DNA follows: TGTGCCATCAGTGAGCCCAGCAGGGGGCATACCCAGTACTTC.